This is a list of T cell receptor beta chains from one sample in a study of blood T cell repertoires in COVID-19. The data were produced by immunoSEQ multiplex PCR, yet TCRdb's version contains in-frame clones alone and is incomplete. The sample has roughly 64,000 clones; about 86% are singletons. The sample consisted of peripheral blood. Receptors were obtained from a man aged 35 to 55 with acute or convalescent COVID-19. Each CDR3 is given with its conserved first and last residue. D genes are given only for firm matches. Rows may omit the clone size; those that give it use once, few, many or a size class.

D	size	V	J	CDR3	DNA
-	few	TRBV3-1/TRBV3-2	TRBJ1-4	CASSQDRGTVNEKLFF	TGTGCCAGCAGCCAAGATCGGGGGACGGTAAATGAAAAACTGTTTTTT
-	-	TRBV24-1	TRBJ2-7	CATSDPRGVEQYF	TGTGCCACCAGTGACCCCCGCGGGGTCGAGCAGTACTTC
TRBD1	-	TRBV5-1	TRBJ1-1	CASSLEGAGEAFF	TGCGCCAGCAGCTTAGAGGGGGCAGGTGAAGCTTTCTTT
-	-	TRBV9	TRBJ2-1	CASSIRGDKGGNEQFF	TGTGCCAGCAGCATCCGAGGGGACAAAGGGGGCAATGAGCAGTTCTTC
-	few	TRBV19	TRBJ1-5	CASSLDSIPQPQHF	TGTGCCAGTAGTCTGGACAGCATCCCTCAGCCCCAGCATTTT
-	-	TRBV11-3	TRBJ2-3	CASSSRDIRTSLGPDTQYF	TGTGCCAGCAGCTCCCGGGACATAAGGACTAGTTTAGGGCCAGATACGCAGTATTTT
TRBD1	-	TRBV30	TRBJ1-2	CAWSGGQGYGYTF	TGTGCCTGGAGTGGGGGACAGGGATACGGCTACACCTTC
TRBD1	once	TRBV4-1	TRBJ1-2	CASSQGTGSPGYTF	TGCGCCAGCAGCCAGGGGACAGGGTCTCCTGGCTACACCTTC
TRBD1	-	TRBV11-3	TRBJ1-6	CASSFTDRRSPLHF	TGTGCCAGCAGCTTTACGGACAGGCGCTCACCCCTCCACTTT
-	-	TRBV11-2	TRBJ2-5	CASSFRGPETQYF	TGTGCCAGCAGCTTTAGGGGCCCGGAGACCCAGTACTTC
-	once	TRBV12-3/TRBV12-4	TRBJ1-5	CASTGQQNQPQHF	TGTGCCAGCACGGGACAACAAAATCAGCCCCAGCATTTT
-	-	TRBV12-3/TRBV12-4	TRBJ1-6	CASTPTGISPLHF	TGTGCCAGCACCCCGACGGGGATTTCACCCCTCCACTTT
TRBD1	-	TRBV7-6	TRBJ2-7	CASSPGTGRFYF	TGTGCCAGCAGCCCGGGGACAGGCAGATTCTATTTC
-	-	TRBV6-5	TRBJ1-1	CASSYSGRHTEAFF	TGTGCCAGCAGTTACTCTGGGAGACACACTGAAGCTTTCTTT
-	-	TRBV5-1	TRBJ1-4	CASSVDGWANEKLFF	TGCGCCAGCAGCGTGGACGGGTGGGCTAATGAAAAACTGTTTTTT
-	-	TRBV25-1	TRBJ1-2	CASSDNWARGYTF	TGTGCCAGCAGTGATAATTGGGCACGTGGCTACACCTTC
TRBD2	once	TRBV10-2	TRBJ2-3	CASSGTSGTDTQYF	TGCGCCAGTTCTGGGACTAGCGGCACAGATACGCAGTATTTT
-	medium-sized	TRBV11-2	TRBJ2-7	CASSFNADYEQYF	TGTGCCAGCAGCTTTAATGCAGACTACGAGCAGTACTTC
-	-	TRBV4-2	TRBJ2-3	CASSQDRGPDTQYF	TGTGCCAGCAGCCAAGACAGGGGTCCAGATACGCAGTATTTT
TRBD1	-	TRBV27	TRBJ2-2	CASSPGTGETGELFF	TGTGCCAGCAGCCCCGGGACAGGGGAGACCGGGGAGCTGTTTTTT
TRBD1	-	TRBV9	TRBJ1-2	CASSIQVQGAASGYTF	TGTGCCAGCAGCATCCAAGTTCAGGGGGCTGCGAGTGGCTACACCTTC
TRBD2	few	TRBV13	TRBJ2-7	CASSSQRGLVDEQYF	TGTGCCAGCAGCTCACAGCGGGGGCTCGTCGACGAGCAGTACTTC
TRBD1	-	TRBV27	TRBJ1-1	CASSRQGVGEAFF	TGTGCCAGCAGCCGACAGGGCGTAGGAGAAGCTTTCTTT
-	-	TRBV30	TRBJ1-6	CAWTRSSGPLHF	TGTGCCTGGACGCGATCCTCCGGACCCCTCCACTTT
-	-	TRBV19	TRBJ2-5	CASSIGQSLAETQYF	TGTGCCAGTAGTATAGGACAAAGCCTCGCAGAGACCCAGTACTTC
-	-	TRBV27	TRBJ2-7	CASSLSPGLGGYEQYF	TGTGCCAGCAGTTTATCCCCGGGGTTAGGGGGCTACGAGCAGTACTTC
TRBD1	-	TRBV19	TRBJ1-1	CASSPTGQRNTEAFF	TGTGCCAGTAGTCCCACGGGACAGAGGAACACTGAAGCTTTCTTT
-	-	TRBV2	TRBJ1-2	CASRDPEDTLAYGYTF	TGTGCCAGCAGGGACCCTGAGGACACCCTCGCCTATGGCTACACCTTC
-	-	TRBV10-2	TRBJ2-7	CASSESSGGPPPYF	TGCGCCAGCAGTGAGTCGAGTGGGGGCCCCCCCCCGTACTTC
-	-	TRBV19	TRBJ1-5	CASSIGEGVSQPQHF	TGTGCCAGTAGTATTGGAGAAGGGGTTAGCCAGCCCCAGCATTTT
TRBD1	-	TRBV5-1	TRBJ1-6	CASSPIPGQGYSPLHF	TGCGCCAGCAGCCCTATTCCGGGACAGGGGTATTCACCCCTCCACTTT
TRBD1	-	TRBV30	TRBJ2-7	CAWGGDRGTLEQYF	TGTGCCTGGGGTGGGGACAGGGGGACACTGGAGCAGTACTTC
-	-	TRBV3-1/TRBV3-2	TRBJ1-1	CASSQRDLNTEAFF	TGTGCCAGCAGCCAACGGGACTTGAACACTGAAGCTTTCTTT
-	-	TRBV2	TRBJ2-7	CASTDIPHEQYF	TGTGCCAGTACTGACATTCCCCACGAGCAGTACTTC
TRBD2	-	TRBV10-2	TRBJ2-1	CASTPLAGVENEQFF	TGCGCCAGCACTCCACTAGCGGGGGTTGAGAATGAGCAGTTCTTC
TRBD1	once	TRBV6-5	TRBJ1-4	CASSIRGEKLFF	TGTGCCAGCAGTATCAGGGGGGAAAAACTGTTTTTT
TRBD1	-	TRBV2	TRBJ2-5	CASLVGTGGIQQETQYF	TGTGCCAGCTTGGTTGGGACAGGGGGCATCCAGCAAGAGACCCAGTACTTC